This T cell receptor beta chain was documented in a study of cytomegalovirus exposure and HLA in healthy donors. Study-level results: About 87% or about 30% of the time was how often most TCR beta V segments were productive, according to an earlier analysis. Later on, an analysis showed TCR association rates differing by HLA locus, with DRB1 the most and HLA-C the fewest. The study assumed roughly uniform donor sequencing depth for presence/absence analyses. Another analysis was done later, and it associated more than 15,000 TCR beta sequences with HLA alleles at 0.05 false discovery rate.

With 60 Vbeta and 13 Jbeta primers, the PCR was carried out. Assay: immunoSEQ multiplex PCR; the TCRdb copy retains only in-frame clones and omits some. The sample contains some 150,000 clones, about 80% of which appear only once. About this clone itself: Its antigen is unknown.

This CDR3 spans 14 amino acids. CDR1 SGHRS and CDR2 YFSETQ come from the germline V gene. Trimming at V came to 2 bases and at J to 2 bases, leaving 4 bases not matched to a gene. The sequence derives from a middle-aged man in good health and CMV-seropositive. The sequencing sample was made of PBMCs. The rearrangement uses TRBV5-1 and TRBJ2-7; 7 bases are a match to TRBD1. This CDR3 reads CASSLTGVTYEQYF. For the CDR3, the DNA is TGCGCCAGCAGCTTAACAGGGGTAACCTACGAGCAGTACTTC.